This T cell receptor beta chain was captured by sequencing in a study of cytomegalovirus exposure and HLA in healthy donors (TCRdb year 2017). Regarding the study in general: According to a later analysis, the 120 or so validation repertoires were produced on the same platform as the 700 or so repertoires of the first cohort. The study combined high-throughput TCR immunosequencing, statistical association of individual TCRs with disease status, and machine learning to predict cytomegalovirus infection status. The study was designed to test whether signatures of past pathogen exposure could be identified by cataloging public T cell receptors. Along with the approximately 650-subject first cohort, a separate validation cohort of over 90 different subjects was used. On the study overall, not on this receptor specifically: The validation cohort had no HLA typing available for a later analysis, so co-occurrence within that cohort was assessed over all 130 or so repertoires. In the study, around 150 TCR beta chains were listed as associated with cytomegalovirus. The authors suggested that the approach could potentially be generalized to other disease states and immunological phenotypes. Cytomegalovirus status was reported to be diagnosed by the classifier with high specificity and sensitivity in both the original and validation cohorts. While some public TCRs were present in many individuals, most TCR sequences turned up only very rarely across donors. In vitro tests confirmed that three of the cytomegalovirus-associated TCR beta chains recognize cytomegalovirus antigens. In a later analysis, TCRs clustered in the first cohort were found to also tend to co-occur in the 120 validation repertoires, with 94% of cluster scores above 0.

Library construction relied on the immunoSEQ multiplex PCR assay. Under the source paper's analysis protocol: A statistical classification framework was built to diagnose cytomegalovirus status from the catalog of TCR beta chain sequences. TCRdb provides this immuneACCESS table in a form limited to in-frame rearrangements. Some clones are lacking; in checked studies, under half of them reflect an unresolved V gene, and why the rest are absent is not known. The DNA gave D and trimming, while V, J and clone size come from that table. This sample lists tens of thousands of clones; roughly 93% were detected once. 2.1% of the sample goes to the ten largest clones. A note on this clone: Its binding antigen is unknown. Per-base qualities were not stored, and no clone one base away is much larger.

The donors belonged to the validation cohort of about 110 subjects, which was separate from the approximately 660-subject first cohort. Per the germline V gene, MDHEN is the CDR1 and SYDVKM is the CDR2. V and J lose 5 bases and 2 bases, and a span of 13 bases separates them. The CDR3 runs 14 amino acids, cysteine and phenylalanine included. Only the CDR3 region is kept as DNA, spanning 42 bases read in frame from base 1. The TCR comes from a man younger than 45 in good health and CMV-seronegative. The chain employs TRBV28 and TRBJ2-7; the D segment could be TRBD2, given 6 matching bases. The sequencing sample was made of PBMCs. The bases are TGTGCCAGCAGTACCCCGGGACTTACCTACGAGCAGTACTTC. It translates as CASSTPGLTYEQYF.